The 23 T cell receptor beta chains below were found in one sample sequenced in a study of blood T cell repertoires in COVID-19. Assay: immunoSEQ multiplex PCR; the TCRdb copy retains only in-frame clones and omits some. This sample has 120,000 to 150,000 clones, with more than 75% found just once. Sequences were obtained from peripheral blood. The receptor set was obtained from a woman of 80 years or more with acute or convalescent COVID-19.

This chain joins TRBV11-2 and TRBJ1-1; TRBD1 aligns across 7 bases. The CDR3 spans 18 residues. V dropped 5 bases and J dropped 0; count of bases not matched to a gene: 15. Germline V gives CDR1 SGHAT, CDR2 FQNNGV. The CDR3 spells CASSDRRKRQGLNTEAFF. CDR3 DNA sequence: TGTGCCAGCAGCGACCGCAGAAAACGACAGGGTTTGAACACTGAAGCTTTCTTT.

The chain carries TRBV18 and TRBJ2-1; D may be TRBD1 (5 bases). Germline-derived CDR1 and CDR2 are KGHSH and LQKENI. This CDR3 region has 16 residues. V was shortened by 3 bases and J by 7 bases, with 19 bases between the two germline ends. This CDR3 reads CASSPFMSGRENEQFF. Written as DNA, the CDR3 is TGTGCCAGCTCACCTTTCATGTCAGGCAGGGAAAATGAGCAGTTCTTC.

The chain is built from TRBV3-1 (or the pseudogene TRBV3-2) and TRBJ2-5, with D tentatively TRBD1 (5 bases). There are 15 residues in the CDR3. Germline CDR1 reads LGHDT; CDR2 reads YNNKEL (reference sequence). Deletions cut 0 bases from V and 9 bases from J, with 17 bases between. For the CDR3, the DNA is TGTGCCAGCAGCCAAGATCGGGCAGCACTCAGGGCCCAGTACTTC. Amino acids: CASSQDRAALRAQYF.

The chain joins TRBV6-5 to TRBJ1-1; a possible D gene is TRBD1 (6 bases). Germline CDR1 MNHEY, CDR2 SVGAGI. The CDR3 extends over 13 amino acids. V was trimmed by 10 bases and J by 2 bases, leaving 14 bases between them. The CDR3, as DNA: TGTGCCACCAGGACAGTAATCAACACTGAAGCTTTCTTT. Its translation is CATRTVINTEAFF.

This sequence joins TRBV19 and TRBJ2-1, with D hard to call. The V gene lost 3 bases and the J gene lost 4 bases, with 13 bases spanning the gap. The germline CDR1 and CDR2 sequences are LNHDA and SQIVND (reference sequence). This CDR3 has 15 amino acids. CDR3 residues: CASSMVIAQYNEQFF. CDR3 sequence (DNA): TGTGCCAGTAGTATGGTAATAGCTCAGTACAATGAGCAGTTCTTC.

The chain's CDR3 is CASSRPRQVDREWNQPQHF. CDR3 nucleotide sequence: TGTGCCAGTAGTCGCCCCCGACAGGTGGACCGTGAGTGGAATCAGCCCCAGCATTTT. The chain uses TRBV19 and TRBJ1-5; TRBD1 might be the D (6 bases). The CDR3 runs 19 residues. Germline V gives CDR1 LNHDA, CDR2 SQIVND (reference sequence). Trimming cost V 5 bases and J 4 bases, with 27 bases left between them.

This clone was detected only once. Written as DNA, the CDR3 is TGCGCCAGCACCCTAGAGGGGGCTGACTATGGCTACACCTTC. Translated: CASTLEGADYGYTF. The chain employs TRBV5-1 and TRBJ1-2, with 7 bases that match TRBD1. With V trimmed by 6 bases and J by 3 bases, 8 bases remained unmatched. There are 14 residues in the CDR3. Germline CDR1 and CDR2: SGHRS and YFSETQ.

This sequence joins TRBV7-9 and TRBJ2-7; 8 bases map to TRBD1. Germline assignment: CDR1 SEHNR and CDR2 FQNEAQ (reference sequence). This CDR3 has 19 amino acids. Germline trimming cut 5 bases from V and 1 base from J; bases unmatched to any gene: 19. CDR3 bases: TGTGCCAGCAGCCCCCCAATATCCCGGGGCAGGGGGCGATCCTACGAGCAGTACTTC. It encodes CASSPPISRGRGRSYEQYF.

This clone was seen a single time. V is TRBV10-2 and J is TRBJ2-7; the match to TRBD1 covers 10 bases. In germline, CDR1 is WSHSY, CDR2 SAAADI. Trimming removed 6 bases from V and 4 bases from J; junction bases left unmatched: 12. This CDR3 contains 16 residues. The CDR3 reads CASSDAAPGQGYEQYF. CDR3 sequence (DNA): TGCGCCAGCAGCGACGCGGCACCGGGACAGGGGTACGAGCAGTACTTC.

The sample holds a few counts of this clone. V gene TRBV20-1 combines with J gene TRBJ2-1; 7 positions match TRBD2. The germline gives CDR1 DFQATT, CDR2 SNEGSKA (reference sequence). J gave up 1 base and V 3 bases, and 9 bases lay outside the gene matches. This CDR3 comprises 16 residues. CDR3 DNA sequence: TGCAGTGCTAGTTCTTCCGTGGGGGGGTCCTACAATGAGCAGTTCTTC. Its protein is CSASSSVGGSYNEQFF.

Ten or more counts support this clone. The rearrangement joins TRBV12-3 or TRBV12-4 to TRBJ2-7; D not resolved. Trimming took off 1 base at V and 7 bases at J, with 11 bases between the two ends. The CDR3 covers 13 residues. CDR3 in DNA: TGTGCCAGCAGTTTAGTGTTCCCGTTGGAGCAGTACTTC. It translates to CASSLVFPLEQYF.

The chain is built from TRBV6-5 and TRBJ1-2, with no clear D. V was pared by 5 bases and J by 3 bases, with 10 bases between. Germline V lookup: CDR1 MNHEY, CDR2 SVGAGI. The length of the CDR3 is 13 residues. The CDR3 DNA reads as TGTGCCAGCAGTCTTCGGCGGCACTATGGCTACACCTTC. Residues: CASSLRRHYGYTF.

The J gene is TRBJ2-1, the V gene TRBV5-4; the D is unclear. The ends were cut back, 4 bases at V and 7 bases at J, with 9 bases in the middle. The germline gives CDR1 SGHNT, CDR2 YYREEE (reference sequence). The CDR3 totals 12 residues. CDR3 protein: CASSKAGNEQFF. The CDR3 region has the DNA TGTGCCAGCAGCAAGGCCGGGAATGAGCAGTTCTTC.

The chain links TRBV28 to TRBJ2-7; tentative D call: TRBD2 (5 bases). V dropped 5 bases and J dropped 6 bases, with 20 bases sitting between them. Germline V gene lookup returns CDR1 MDHEN and CDR2 SYDVKM. The CDR3 runs to 15 residues. CDR3 loop: CASSPRSYGAGEQYF. DNA for the CDR3: TGTGCCAGCAGTCCCCGATCCTACGGCGCGGGCGAGCAGTACTTC.

V gene TRBV27 combines with J gene TRBJ2-3; TRBD1 matches 8 bases. The CDR3 length is 14 residues. Germline V gene lookup returns CDR1 MNHEY and CDR2 SMNVEV (reference sequence). J lost 6 bases, V lost 7 bases, and 9 bases had no gene match. In nucleotides, the CDR3 is TGTGCCAGCAACCCGGGACAGGAAGGGGATACGCAGTATTTT. Its translation is CASNPGQEGDTQYF.

This clone was recorded many times. This rearrangement joins TRBV28 to TRBJ2-7; the match to TRBD1 covers 8 bases. The V gene end was trimmed by 8 bases and the J gene end by 2 bases; junction bases not matched to a gene: 11. Germline V gene data show CDR1 as MDHEN and CDR2 as SYDVKM. The CDR3 runs 15 residues. The CDR3 reads CASRLTGANTYEQYF. The CDR3 DNA sequence: TGTGCCAGCCGCCTGACAGGGGCCAATACCTACGAGCAGTACTTC.

V is TRBV10-3 and J is TRBJ2-2; 11 bases agree with TRBD2. CDR1 ENHRY and CDR2 SYGVKD come from the germline V gene. J was trimmed by 4 bases and V by 5 bases; bases with no gene match: 6. The CDR3 contains 16 residues. The CDR3 loop is CAISRGLAEGTGELFF. The DNA of the CDR3 is TGTGCCATCAGTAGGGGACTAGCGGAGGGCACCGGGGAGCTGTTTTTT.

A single count supports this clone. The gene calls are TRBV6-5 and TRBJ2-4; TRBD1 might be the D (6 bases). Trimming pared 4 bases from V and 6 bases from J, leaving 19 bases between. Germline V lookup: CDR1 MNHEY, CDR2 SVGAGI. This CDR3 is 16 amino acids long. The CDR3 nucleotides are TGTGCCAGCAGTTCCGGACAGCCTGCCTTTGGAAACATTCAGTACTTC. It yields the protein CASSSGQPAFGNIQYF.

The chain combines TRBV24-1 with TRBJ1-5, with TRBD1 matching 10 bases. The V and J ends lost 4 bases and 6 bases, in that order; junction bases with no gene match: 8. From germline, CDR1 is KGHDR and CDR2 SFDVKD. The CDR3 loop spans 16 amino acids. CDR3 residues: CATSEGDRGYRQPQHF. CDR3 coding DNA: TGTGCCACCAGTGAGGGGGACAGGGGTTACCGTCAGCCCCAGCATTTT.

The chain carries TRBV2 and TRBJ1-5; D not resolved. The ends were cut back, 3 bases at V and 2 bases at J, with 5 bases in the middle. Per germline, CDR1 SNHLY and CDR2 FYNNEI. The CDR3 has 13 residues. Here the CDR3 DNA reads TGTGCCAGCAGTGAGGAGGGCAATCAGCCCCAGCATTTT. Translating gives CASSEEGNQPQHF.

The chain combines TRBV27 with TRBJ2-3, with TRBD2 identical over 15 bases. Looked up from germline, CDR1 is MNHEY and CDR2 is SMNVEV (reference sequence). This CDR3 has 18 amino acids. Trimming at V came to 5 bases and at J to 4 bases, leaving 10 bases not matched to a gene. The CDR3: CASSPFWTSGGAADTQYF. In nucleotides, the CDR3 is TGTGCCAGCAGTCCATTCTGGACTAGCGGGGGGGCGGCAGATACGCAGTATTTT.

The CDR3 bases are TGTGCCAGCAACCTACAGTGGGGGGACGGGGAGCTGTTTTTT. It encodes CASNLQWGDGELFF. The chain uses TRBV9 and TRBJ2-2; D perhaps matches TRBD2 (6 bases). The CDR3 sequence is 14 residues long. The ends were cut back, 6 bases at V and 7 bases at J, with 16 bases in the middle. Germline values: CDR1 SGDLS, CDR2 YYNGEE.

This clone showed up just once. The chain is built from TRBV2 and TRBJ1-6; 9 bases map to TRBD1. The J segment lost 0 bases and the V segment lost 11 bases, leaving 11 bases of the junction unmatched. Germline-derived CDR1 and CDR2 are SNHLY and FYNNEI. The CDR3 runs to 17 residues. CDR3 amino acids: CAVSGTGMSSYNSPLHF. In DNA form, the CDR3 reads TGTGCCGTATCCGGGACAGGGATGAGCTCCTATAATTCACCCCTCCACTTT.